This record covers a single T cell receptor beta chain. Only a few counts were recorded for this clonotype. The antigen this receptor binds is unknown. No base qualities exist here, and no much larger clone lies one base off it. The method was RT-PCR. Sequencing used an Illumina HiSeq 2500. TCRdb applied fastp at Q25 and MiXCR to the public reads, then kept only in-frame beta chains. Rows with a matching CDR3 protein are joined into one entry that keeps the most common DNA and genes. The sample data list around 500,000 distinct CDR3 sequences, and roughly 9.8% of these were observed just once. Approximately 12% of the sample goes to the ten largest clones. The source of the sample is a study of response to subunit inactivated influenza vaccine (dated by TCRdb to 2016 to 2019). About the full investigation: Deep quantitative T cell receptor repertoire profiling was used in the study to track responses to a trivalent subunit inactivated influenza vaccine.

According to the study, the label for this sample's time point signals: 40 to 45 days after influenza vaccine administration. What the research found in general, with its limitations: According to the authors, only a limited number of new T cells may be recruited by each seasonal influenza vaccination.

From the cysteine through the phenylalanine, the CDR3 covers 11 amino acids. CDR3 DNA only is kept here, 33 bases in frame from base 1. Germline trimming amounts to 4 bases on V and 6 bases on J, with 2 as the count of junction bases outside the gene matches. The germline V gene encodes CDR1 DFQATT and CDR2 SNEGSKA (reference sequence). This sequence originates from a man aged 50-60 years who received an inactivated influenza vaccine. Donor details come from another sample of the same person, matched by shared clones. This material consisted of PBMCs from blood, taken 40 to 50 days after vaccination. The chain was built from TRBV20-1 and TRBJ2-7; 8 nucleotides in the junction match TRBD2. The nucleotide sequence reads as follows: TGCAGTGCTACGAGCGGGAGCGAGCAGTACTTC. The encoded protein is CSATSGSEQYF.